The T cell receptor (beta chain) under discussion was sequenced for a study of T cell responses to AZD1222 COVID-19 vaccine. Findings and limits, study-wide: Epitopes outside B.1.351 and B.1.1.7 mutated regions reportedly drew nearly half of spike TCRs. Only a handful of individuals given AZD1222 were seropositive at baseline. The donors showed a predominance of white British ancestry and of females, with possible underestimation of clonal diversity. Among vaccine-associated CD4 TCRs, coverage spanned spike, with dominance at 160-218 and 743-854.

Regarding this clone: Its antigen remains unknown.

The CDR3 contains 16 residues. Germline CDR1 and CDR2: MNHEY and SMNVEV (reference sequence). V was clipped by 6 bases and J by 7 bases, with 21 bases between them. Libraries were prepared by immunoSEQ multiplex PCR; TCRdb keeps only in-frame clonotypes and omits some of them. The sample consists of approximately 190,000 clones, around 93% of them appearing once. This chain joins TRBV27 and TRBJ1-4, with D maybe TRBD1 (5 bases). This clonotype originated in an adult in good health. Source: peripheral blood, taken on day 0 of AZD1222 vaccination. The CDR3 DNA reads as TGTGCCAGCAGCCCCCAAAGCGGGACTGGTATTGAAAAACTGTTTTTT. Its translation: CASSPQSGTGIEKLFF. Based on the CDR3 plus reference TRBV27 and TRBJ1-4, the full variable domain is EAQVTQNPRYLITVTGKKLTVTCSQNMNHEYMSWYRQDPGLGLRQIYYSMNVEVTDKGDVPEGYKVSRKEKRNFPLILESPSPNQTSLYFCASSPQSGTGIEKLFFGSGTQLSVL.